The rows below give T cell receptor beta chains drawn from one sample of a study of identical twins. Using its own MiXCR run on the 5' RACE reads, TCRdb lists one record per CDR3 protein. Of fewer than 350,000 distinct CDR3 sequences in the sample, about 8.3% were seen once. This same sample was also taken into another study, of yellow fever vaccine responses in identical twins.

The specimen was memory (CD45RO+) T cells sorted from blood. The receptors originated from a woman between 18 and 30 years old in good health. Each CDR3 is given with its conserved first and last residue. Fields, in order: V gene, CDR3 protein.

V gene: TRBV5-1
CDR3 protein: CASSLGGRNTDTQYF

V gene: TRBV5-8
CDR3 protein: CASSYSGTLHEQFF

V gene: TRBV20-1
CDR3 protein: CSARDLSGNQPQHF

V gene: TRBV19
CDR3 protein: CASSMGRPGLAGRTDTQYF

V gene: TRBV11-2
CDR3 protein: CASSLDPGRGTEAFF

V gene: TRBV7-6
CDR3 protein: CASSFGRDRSTEAFF

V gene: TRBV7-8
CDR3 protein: CASSLDRGGQPQHF

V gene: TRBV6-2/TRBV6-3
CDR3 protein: CASSPGIAGSYNEQFF

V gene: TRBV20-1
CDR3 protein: CSPTSGGERETQYF

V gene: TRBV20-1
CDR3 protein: CSARVGGQFF

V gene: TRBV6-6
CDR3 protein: CASSRTGDTQYF

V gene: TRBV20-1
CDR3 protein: CSAREGNQRDNEQFF

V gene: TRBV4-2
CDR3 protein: CASSQGSVGVVGEQFF

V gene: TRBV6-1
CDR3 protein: CASSQPQTGPGYTF

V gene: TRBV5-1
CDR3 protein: CASSGTRRETQYF

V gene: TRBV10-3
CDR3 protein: CASQAGAAYEQYF

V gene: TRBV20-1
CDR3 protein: CSARLAGGGDYEQYF

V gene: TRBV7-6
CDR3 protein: CASSLGLTSFPYNEQFF

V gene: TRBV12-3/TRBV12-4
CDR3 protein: CASSLKREFTDTQYF

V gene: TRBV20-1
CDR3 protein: CSARGGTGDIDEQFF

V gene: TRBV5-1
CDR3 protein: CASKRGSTDTQYF

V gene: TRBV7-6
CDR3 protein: CASSFWLADSGGTQYF

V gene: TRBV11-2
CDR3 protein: CASSFIWTGVTGELFF

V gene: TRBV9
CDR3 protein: CASSPRERTEAFF

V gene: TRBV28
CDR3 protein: CASRINKWEQFF

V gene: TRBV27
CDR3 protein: CASRRGTESSYEQYF

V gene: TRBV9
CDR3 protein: CASSAHDGVNTEAFF

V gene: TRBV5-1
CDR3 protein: CASSSGTSGREHNEQFF

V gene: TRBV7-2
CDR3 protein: CASSFSGQSYEQYF

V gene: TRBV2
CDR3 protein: CASSPGLAYNEQFF

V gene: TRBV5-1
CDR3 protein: CASSLVLAATDTQYF

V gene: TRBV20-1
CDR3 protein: CSARDDTGGNADTQYF

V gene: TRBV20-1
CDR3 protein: CSARAGAYTEAFF

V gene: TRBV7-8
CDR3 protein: CASSFRDYSYEQYF

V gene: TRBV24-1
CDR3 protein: CATSDGGTSVYEQYF

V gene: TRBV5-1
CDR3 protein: CASSLSKSSYNEQFF

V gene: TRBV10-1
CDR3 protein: CASSEGSLQETQYF

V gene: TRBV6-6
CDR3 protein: CASRTGVNEKLFF

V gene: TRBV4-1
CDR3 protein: CASSQAPMETQYF

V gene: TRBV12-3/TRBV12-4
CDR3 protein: CASRGAGSPLHF